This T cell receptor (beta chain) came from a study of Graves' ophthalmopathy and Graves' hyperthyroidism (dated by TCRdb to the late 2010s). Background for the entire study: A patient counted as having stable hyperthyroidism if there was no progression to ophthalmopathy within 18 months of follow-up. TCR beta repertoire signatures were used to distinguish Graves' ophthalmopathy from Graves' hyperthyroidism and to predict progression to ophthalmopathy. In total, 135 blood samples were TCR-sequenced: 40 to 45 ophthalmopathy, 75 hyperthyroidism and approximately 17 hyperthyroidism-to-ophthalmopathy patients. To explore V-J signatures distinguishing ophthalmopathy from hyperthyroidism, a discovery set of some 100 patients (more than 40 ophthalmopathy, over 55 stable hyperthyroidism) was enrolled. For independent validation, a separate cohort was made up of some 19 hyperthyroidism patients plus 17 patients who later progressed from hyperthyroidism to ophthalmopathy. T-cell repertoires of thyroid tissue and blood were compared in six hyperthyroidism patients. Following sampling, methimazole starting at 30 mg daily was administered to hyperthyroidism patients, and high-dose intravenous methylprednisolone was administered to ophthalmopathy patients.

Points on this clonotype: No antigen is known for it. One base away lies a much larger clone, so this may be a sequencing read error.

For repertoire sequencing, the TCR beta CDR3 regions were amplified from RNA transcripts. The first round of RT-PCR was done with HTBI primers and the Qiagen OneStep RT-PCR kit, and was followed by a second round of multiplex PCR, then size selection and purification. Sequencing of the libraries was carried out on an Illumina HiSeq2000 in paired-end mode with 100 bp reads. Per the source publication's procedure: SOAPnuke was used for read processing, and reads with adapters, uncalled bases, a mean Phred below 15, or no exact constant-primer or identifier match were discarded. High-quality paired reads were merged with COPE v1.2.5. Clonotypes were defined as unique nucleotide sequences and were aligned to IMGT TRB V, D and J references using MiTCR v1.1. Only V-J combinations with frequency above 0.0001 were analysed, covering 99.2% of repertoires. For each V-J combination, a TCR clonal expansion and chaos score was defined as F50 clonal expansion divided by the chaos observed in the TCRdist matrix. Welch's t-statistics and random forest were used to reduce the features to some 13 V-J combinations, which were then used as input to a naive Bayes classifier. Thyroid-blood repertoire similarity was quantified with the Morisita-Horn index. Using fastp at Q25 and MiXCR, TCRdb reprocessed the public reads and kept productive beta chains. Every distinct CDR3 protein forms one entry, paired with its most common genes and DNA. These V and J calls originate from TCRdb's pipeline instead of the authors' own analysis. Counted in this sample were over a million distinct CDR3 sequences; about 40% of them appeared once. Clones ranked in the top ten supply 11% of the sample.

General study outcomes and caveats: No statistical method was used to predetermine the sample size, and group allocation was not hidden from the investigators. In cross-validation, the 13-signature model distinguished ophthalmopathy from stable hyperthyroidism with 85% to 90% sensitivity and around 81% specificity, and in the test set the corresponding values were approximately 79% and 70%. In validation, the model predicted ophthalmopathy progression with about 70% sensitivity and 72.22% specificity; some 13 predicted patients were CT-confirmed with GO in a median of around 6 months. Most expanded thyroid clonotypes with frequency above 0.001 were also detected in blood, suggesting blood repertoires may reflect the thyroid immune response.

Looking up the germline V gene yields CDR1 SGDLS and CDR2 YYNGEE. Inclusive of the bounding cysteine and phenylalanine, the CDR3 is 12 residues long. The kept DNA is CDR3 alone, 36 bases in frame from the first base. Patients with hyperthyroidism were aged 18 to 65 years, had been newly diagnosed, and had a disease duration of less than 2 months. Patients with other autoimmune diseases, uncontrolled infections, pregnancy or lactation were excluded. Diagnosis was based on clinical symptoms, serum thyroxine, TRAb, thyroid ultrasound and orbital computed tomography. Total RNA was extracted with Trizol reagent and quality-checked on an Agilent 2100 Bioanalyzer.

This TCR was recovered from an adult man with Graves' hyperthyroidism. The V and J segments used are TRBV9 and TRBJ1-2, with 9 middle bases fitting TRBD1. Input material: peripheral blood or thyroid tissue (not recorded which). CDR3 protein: CASSRTGDGHTF. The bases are TGTGCCAGCAGTCGGACAGGGGATGGCCACACCTTC.